The 32 T cell receptor beta chains below come from one sample, sequenced in a study of T-cell memory formation after mild COVID-19. Each CDR3 protein is one row after TCRdb ran MiXCR on the 5' RACE reads. The sample records approximately 570,000 distinct CDR3 sequences, roughly 17% being singletons. Material for sequencing was PBMCs or a T cell subset sorted from them (not recorded which). The receptors shown here come from an adult woman who had mild COVID-19 (a few samples of this study predate the infection). Cell type and time point are not known.

This clonotype was counted only a few times. The chain carries TRBV11-2 and TRBJ2-5; TRBD1 might be the D (5 bases). Trimming took 3 bases from V and 4 from J, leaving 9 bases between them. This CDR3 has 13 residues. Germline CDR1 reads SGHAT; CDR2 reads FQNNGV. The CDR3, as DNA: TGTGCCAGCAGCTTTTTTAGGGGAGAGACCCAGTACTTC. Its protein is CASSFFRGETQYF.

This chain uses TRBV11-2 with TRBJ1-4; a possible D gene is TRBD1 (5 bases). The V and J ends lost 1 base and 3 bases respectively, with 9 bases between them. This CDR3 region has 15 residues. Germline CDR1 is SGHAT and CDR2 is FQNNGV. The CDR3 DNA is TGTGCCAGCAGCTTAGTAGGGGCGGCTAATGAAAAACTGTTTTTT. Residues: CASSLVGAANEKLFF.

This sequence joins TRBV4-2 and TRBJ2-7; 8 positions match TRBD1. V lost 0 bases and J lost 4; bases outside the gene matches: 8. This CDR3 region has 16 residues. Looked up from germline, CDR1 is LGHNA and CDR2 is YNFKEQ. CDR3 sequence reads: CASSQEGWTGSYEQYF. CDR3 nucleotides: TGTGCCAGCAGCCAAGAGGGGTGGACAGGGTCGTACGAGCAGTACTTC.

This clonotype was counted a few times. The chain employs TRBV29-1 and TRBJ1-3; D is unresolved. CDR1 is SQVTM, CDR2 ANQGSEA, per germline. V lost 5 bases, J lost 2 bases, and 13 bases lay in between. The CDR3 has 14 amino acids. In DNA, the CDR3 is TGCAGCGTTTCCACGGCAGGAGCTGGAAACACCATATATTTT. It yields the protein CSVSTAGAGNTIYF.

The rearrangement joins TRBV7-3 to TRBJ2-3; D gene unclear. CDR3 length: 16 residues. Germline assignment: CDR1 SGHTA and CDR2 FQGTGA. The V end lost 5 bases, the J end lost 1 base, and 16 bases lay between the germline ends. The CDR3 region is CASSPSPPTGTDTQYF. Here the CDR3 DNA reads TGTGCCAGCAGCCCCTCTCCTCCGACGGGCACAGATACGCAGTATTTT.

The chain combines TRBV5-5 with TRBJ1-2; no clear D. This CDR3 has 15 residues. Germline lookup yields CDR1 SGHKS and CDR2 YYEKEE (reference sequence). The germline V and J ends were trimmed by 4 bases and 6 bases, with 19 bases remaining between them. CDR3 DNA sequence: TGTGCCAGCAGCCACGACCTGGGTTCGTGGGATGGCTACACCTTC. It specifies CASSHDLGSWDGYTF. Full variable domain (outside the CDR3, taken from reference TRBV5-5 and TRBJ1-2): DAGVTQSPTHLIKTRGQQVTLRCSPISGHKSVSWYQQVLGQGPQFIFQYYEKEERGRGNFPDRFSARQFPNYSSELNVNALLLGDSALYLCASSHDLGSWDGYTFGSGTRLTVV.

This clonotype occurred a few times. DNA for the CDR3: TGTGCCAGCAGCTTAGTCAGGGCTGAAAAACTGTTTTTT. Amino acid sequence: CASSLVRAEKLFF. The chain is built from TRBV7-6 and TRBJ1-4; possible D gene TRBD1, 5 bases. The V gene lost 1 base and the J gene lost 7 bases, with 7 bases spanning the gap. The CDR3 is made up of 13 amino acids. Per the germline V gene, CDR1 is SGHVS and CDR2 is FNYEAQ. Full variable domain (missing parts from reference TRBV7-6 and TRBJ1-4): GAGVSQSPRYKVTKRGQDVALRCDPISGHVSLYWYRQALGQGPEFLTYFNYEAQQDKSGLPNDRFSAERPEGSISTLTIQRTEQRDSAMYRCASSLVRAEKLFFGSGTQLSVL.

The chain joins TRBV4-3 to TRBJ2-5; the D gene is possibly TRBD2 (6 bases). In germline, CDR1 is LGHNA, CDR2 YSLEER. The CDR3 extends over 15 amino acids. V was cut by 0 bases and J by 5 bases, with 13 bases left in between. The CDR3 nucleotides read TGCGCCAGCAGCCAAGATGGAGGTGCGGGGGAGACCCAGTACTTC. Encoded protein: CASSQDGGAGETQYF.

The sample holds a few counts of this clonotype. The chain carries TRBV5-8 and TRBJ1-1, with D tentatively TRBD1 (6 bases). Trimming left V 0 bases short and J 6 bases short, with 12 bases between. Germline CDR1 SGHTS, CDR2 YDEGEE. This CDR3 has 14 residues. CDR3 protein: CASSLAPGVSEAFF. DNA for the CDR3: TGTGCCAGCAGCTTGGCCCCAGGGGTCTCTGAAGCTTTCTTT.

This clonotype was observed a few times. This chain links TRBV13 with TRBJ2-1; 11 bases line up with TRBD2. The V gene's germline CDR1 is PRHDT and CDR2 FYEKMQ (reference sequence). The V and J ends lost 4 bases and 9 bases, in that order; junction bases with no gene match: 2. The CDR3 covers 13 residues. In DNA form, the CDR3 reads TGTGCCAGCAGCTCAGGGACTAGCGGTGAGCAGTTCTTC. Translation gives CASSSGTSGEQFF. Together with reference TRBV13 and TRBJ2-1, the CDR3 gives the full variable domain: AAGVIQSPRHLIKEKRETATLKCYPIPRHDTVYWYQQGPGQDPQFLISFYEKMQSDKGSIPDRFSAQQFSDYHSELNMSSLELGDSALYFCASSSGTSGEQFFGPGTRLTVL.

This clonotype showed up just a few times. The rearrangement links TRBV2 to TRBJ2-7; either TRBD1 or TRBD2 may fit D (5 bases each). CDR3 length: 15 residues. Germline assignment: CDR1 SNHLY and CDR2 FYNNEI. V dropped 7 bases and J dropped 4 bases, with 20 bases sitting between them. CDR3: CASTPGLSALYEQYF. The CDR3, as DNA: TGTGCCAGCACCCCGGGGCTTTCAGCTCTATACGAGCAGTACTTC.

This clonotype has just a few counts. The gene calls are TRBV7-2 and TRBJ1-2, with 11 bases matching TRBD1. CDR3 length: 15 residues. CDR1 is SGHTA and CDR2 is FQGNSA in the germline V gene. With 4 bases clipped from V and 6 bases from J, the junction kept 7 bases outside the gene matches. The CDR3 sequence: CASSSTGTGGNGYTF. The CDR3 nucleotides are TGTGCCAGCAGCTCCACCGGGACAGGGGGAAATGGCTACACCTTC. Drawing the rest from reference TRBV7-2 and TRBJ1-2, the complete variable domain is GAGVSQSPSNKVTEKGKDVELRCDPISGHTALYWYRQSLGQGLEFLIYFQGNSAPDKSGLPSDRFSAERTGGSVSTLTIQRTQQEDSAVYLCASSSTGTGGNGYTFGSGTRLTVV.

The chain employs TRBV5-5 and TRBJ2-5; a possible D gene is TRBD1 (6 bases). Germline V lookup: CDR1 SGHKS, CDR2 YYEKEE (reference sequence). V lost 6 bases to trimming and J lost 7 bases, with 16 bases between them. This CDR3 is 13 amino acids long. The CDR3 here is CASTEEGERTQYF. The CDR3 DNA follows: TGTGCCAGCACTGAAGAGGGGGAGAGGACCCAGTACTTC.

The chain has TRBV19 and TRBJ1-1; 9 bases agree with TRBD1. CDR3 length: 17 amino acids. In germline, CDR1 is LNHDA, CDR2 SQIVND (reference sequence). Losses at the gene ends were 3 bases for V and 0 bases for J; bases not matched to a gene: 8. CDR3 loop: CASSIRKDRGLNTEAFF. CDR3 in DNA: TGTGCCAGTAGTATCCGGAAGGACAGGGGCCTGAACACTGAAGCTTTCTTT.

Many counts were recorded for this clonotype. This chain uses TRBV5-6 with TRBJ2-5, with D tentatively TRBD1 (5 bases). V lost 4 bases and J 4 bases, leaving 14 bases between the germline ends. The CDR3 covers 14 residues. Germline CDR1 SGHDT, CDR2 YYEEEE. CDR3: CASSGRTFRETQYF. The CDR3, as DNA: TGTGCCAGCAGCGGAAGGACATTCCGAGAGACCCAGTACTTC.

This clonotype was picked up a small number of times. The gene calls are TRBV30 and TRBJ1-1; 7 bases map to TRBD1. The CDR3 sequence is 12 residues long. Germline V gene sequence: CDR1 GTSNPN, CDR2 SVGIG (reference sequence). Unmatched junction bases numbered 3, after V lost 1 base and J lost 7 bases. This chain's CDR3 is CAWSGQGDEAFF. CDR3 nucleotide sequence: TGTGCCTGGAGTGGACAGGGTGATGAAGCTTTCTTT.

The genes are TRBV3-2 and TRBJ1-5; the DNA was not compared with TRBD1, the D call given in the table. TRBV3-2 is assigned pseudogene status. The CDR3 is 16 residues long. This CDR3 is CASSQRDVNSNQPQHF. CDR3 DNA sequence: TGTGCCAGCAGCCAACGGGACGTCAATAGCAATCAGCCCCAGCATTTT.

This chain links TRBV6-5 with TRBJ1-3, with a possible D match to TRBD1 (5 bases). Deletions cut 2 bases from V and 0 bases from J, with 14 bases between. The germline gives CDR1 MNHEY, CDR2 SVGAGI. CDR3 length equals 17 residues. Written as DNA, the CDR3 is TGTGCCAGCAGTTACGGGGCTCCAGGGAGCTCTGGAAACACCATATATTTT. Translating it yields CASSYGAPGSSGNTIYF.

This clonotype was detected only a few times. V gene TRBV11-1 combines with J gene TRBJ2-5; a weak D match, TRBD2 (5 bases). V lost 4 bases, J lost 5 bases, and 14 bases lay in between. Germline CDR1 is SGHAT and CDR2 is FQDESV (reference sequence). The CDR3 spans 14 residues. Here the CDR3 reads CASSSRTEAETQYF. The CDR3 coding sequence is TGTGCCAGCAGCTCCAGGACTGAGGCTGAGACCCAGTACTTC.

Regarding this clonotype: A read error is possible here, since a much larger clone lies one base away. The chain couples TRBV4-2 to TRBJ2-3; the match to TRBD2 covers 7 bases. Germline V lookup: CDR1 LGHNA, CDR2 YNFKEQ. Germline trimming cut 1 base from V and 2 bases from J; bases unmatched to any gene: 3. CDR3 size: 15 residues. CDR3 region: CASSQGAGDTDTQYF. DNA for the CDR3: TGTGCCAGCAGCCAAGGGGCGGGAGACACAGATACGCAGTATTTT.

The rearrangement uses TRBV7-8 and TRBJ1-3; 10 nucleotides agree with TRBD1. CDR1 and CDR2 from the germline V gene are SGHVS and FQNEAQ. The CDR3 spans 19 residues. After removal of 4 bases from V and 5 bases from J, the junction contained 17 bases not matched to a gene. The CDR3 region is CASSSSTGTGVGSRNTIYF. CDR3 in DNA: TGTGCCAGCAGCTCATCTACCGGGACAGGGGTCGGCAGCAGAAACACCATATATTTT.

The chain has TRBV7-8 and TRBJ2-7, with 8 bases that match TRBD2. The CDR3 extends over 15 amino acids. Germline trimming cut 8 bases from V and 11 bases from J; bases unmatched to any gene: 20. The V gene's germline CDR1 is SGHVS and CDR2 FQNEAQ. As DNA, the CDR3 is TGTGCCAGCGGCTCCGGGGGGGAGGGCCGCCGGATGGAGTACTTC. Translation: CASGSGGEGRRMEYF.

There are many counts of this clonotype. The chain carries TRBV15 and TRBJ2-7; perhaps TRBD1 as D (6 bases). The germline V gene has CDR1 LNHNV and CDR2 YYDKDF (reference sequence). The CDR3 sequence is 14 residues long. The V end lost 5 bases, the J end lost 1 base, and 12 bases lay between the germline ends. The CDR3 nucleotides are TGTGCCACCAGCCTACGGGACAATTCCTACGAGCAGTACTTC. Protein sequence: CATSLRDNSYEQYF.

J is TRBJ2-7 and V is TRBV29-1; the match to TRBD1 covers 7 bases. CDR1 and CDR2 from the germline V gene are SQVTM and ANQGSEA. V lost 7 bases and J lost 2; bases outside the gene matches: 8. The CDR3 is made up of 13 amino acids. The CDR3 here is CSAWDSGAYEQYF. The CDR3 nucleotides are TGCAGCGCTTGGGACAGTGGGGCCTACGAGCAGTACTTC.

V and J are TRBV5-1 and TRBJ2-3; the D gene is possibly TRBD2 (6 bases). The CDR3 loop spans 15 amino acids. Germline CDR1 reads SGHRS; CDR2 reads YFSETQ. Trimming pared 0 bases from V and 4 bases from J, leaving 12 bases between. CDR3 coding DNA: TGCGCCAGCAGCTTGGACGGGGGAGAGGCAGATACGCAGTATTTT. Its protein is CASSLDGGEADTQYF.

The J gene is TRBJ2-7, the V gene TRBV7-9, with a weak D call TRBD1 (6 bases). Germline V gene data show CDR1 as SEHNR and CDR2 as FQNEAQ (reference sequence). The CDR3 extends over 13 amino acids. V lost 5 bases and J 3 bases, leaving 11 bases between the germline ends. The CDR3 region is CASSRTELYEQYF. Written as DNA, the CDR3 is TGTGCCAGCAGCAGGACAGAGCTCTACGAGCAGTACTTC.

This rearrangement joins TRBV5-1 to TRBJ1-5; 10 bases map to TRBD1. V was clipped by 4 bases and J by 2 bases; unmatched bases: 6. This CDR3 is built from 16 residues. Looked up from germline, CDR1 is SGHRS and CDR2 is YFSETQ. Here the CDR3 DNA reads TGCGCCAGCAGCCCTGCCGGACAGGGGGGCAATCAGCCCCAGCATTTT. Residues: CASSPAGQGGNQPQHF.

This chain joins TRBV5-1 and TRBJ2-2; 7 nucleotides agree with TRBD2. Unmatched junction bases numbered 7, after V lost 3 bases and J lost 5 bases. Germline assignment: CDR1 SGHRS and CDR2 YFSETQ. The CDR3 sequence is 15 residues long. The chain's CDR3 is CASSSRRGGTGELFF. DNA for the CDR3: TGCGCCAGCAGCTCCCGGCGCGGGGGTACCGGGGAGCTGTTTTTT.

This chain joins TRBV20-1 and TRBJ2-5; the match to TRBD2 covers 11 bases. Germline assignment: CDR1 DFQATT and CDR2 SNEGSKA (reference sequence). The CDR3 runs 18 residues. Germline trimming cut 2 bases from V and 5 bases from J; bases unmatched to any gene: 16. The CDR3 protein is CSARPRQLAGGFRETQYF. The CDR3 DNA follows: TGCAGTGCTAGACCCCGACAATTAGCGGGGGGGTTTCGTGAGACCCAGTACTTC.

CDR3 DNA: TGTGCCAGCAGCCCACAGGGGATAGCGGGATATTTT. It is translated as CASSPQGIAGYF. The chain couples TRBV7-2 to TRBJ2-3; the D gene is possibly TRBD2 (8 bases). Germline V gene data show CDR1 as SGHTA and CDR2 as FQGNSA. The V end was cut by 5 bases, the J end by 15 bases, with 18 bases between. The CDR3 spans 12 residues.

In this sample, this clonotype turned up a few times. J is TRBJ2-7 and V is TRBV6-1, with a weak D call TRBD2 (6 bases). Trimming left V 4 bases short and J 1 base short, with 14 bases between. Germline CDR1 reads MNHNS; CDR2 reads SASEGT. The CDR3 spans 15 residues. For the CDR3, the DNA is TGTGCCAGCAGTGGGGACTGGGGTAGGTCCTACGAGCAGTACTTC. Protein product: CASSGDWGRSYEQYF.

This clonotype was detected a few times. The rearrangement joins TRBV5-4 to TRBJ1-1; the match to TRBD1 covers 7 bases. Looked up from germline, CDR1 is SGHNT and CDR2 is YYREEE (reference sequence). V gave up 3 bases and J gave up 3 bases; unmatched junction bases: 5. The CDR3 is made up of 14 amino acids. The CDR3 reads CASSSDRVDTEAFF. Here the CDR3 DNA reads TGTGCCAGCAGCTCCGACAGGGTTGACACTGAAGCTTTCTTT.